What follows is one T cell receptor (beta chain) and its context. There is no known antigen for this receptor. No much larger clone exists at a distance of one base, and base qualities are not known. In the same sample, other DNA sequences code for this CDR3. The cohort was made up of hundreds of healthy bone marrow donors. Cohort members were all nominally healthy when sampled, although unrecorded immune exposures were likely present. The donor was CMV seronegative and was included in the group of about 400 seronegative cohort members. Every donor gave a peripheral blood sample, and the peripheral blood mononuclear cells from that sample were used for TCR beta sequencing. The Qiagen DNeasy Blood Extraction Kit was used to extract genomic DNA from the blood cell samples. This sample is drawn from a study of cytomegalovirus exposure and HLA in healthy donors (dated by TCRdb to the late 2010s). For the study in its entirety: An earlier analysis of about 560 of the donors reported around 280 Gb of sequence data and approximately 120 million unique TCR beta sequences obtained from some 170 million T cells. Typing coverage varied by locus: 629-630 donors for A, B, C, DRB1 and DQB1; more than 500 for DQA1; about 590 for DPA1; approximately 490 for DPB1. In addition to the first cohort of 666 subjects, a separate validation cohort of 120 different subjects was used. The later analysis used no new phenotypic data to find candidate immune exposures, relying instead on TCR beta sequences and their occurrence across donors. A later analysis re-analyzed previously published TCR beta repertoires from about 730 donors and added high-resolution HLA genotyping to study TCR occurrence patterns. Four to six DR-DQ haplotypes were handled as single units for association and clustering, since linkage in the cohort was strong. A later genetic analysis took genome-wide SNP genotypes for about 65% of the 666 donors and used that subset as a discovery cohort. HLA typing included class I and class II loci at four-digit resolution. Among about 360 genotyped donors of the cohort, an average of around 240,000 unique TCR beta nucleotide sequences were sequenced per donor, roughly a sixth of them non-productive. To predict cytomegalovirus infection status, the study combined high-throughput TCR immunosequencing, statistical association of individual TCRs with disease status, and machine learning. The study used immunosequencing to profile the T cell repertoires of 670 or so subjects and linked those repertoires to cytomegalovirus serostatus. Every repertoire in the discovery cohort had been generated on one and the same sequencing platform. Donor age, sex, ethnicity and CMV serostatus were compiled alongside the repertoire data. The study aimed to test whether signatures of past pathogen exposure could be identified by cataloging public T cell receptors. An early release covering roughly 580 HLA-typed donors comprised approximately 300 gigabases of sequencing data and roughly 85 million unique TCR sequences. In an earlier analysis of several hundred of the donors, high-throughput TCR beta sequencing was used to judge whether each TCR beta V gene segment behaved as functional or pseudogenic. Of the roughly 400 genotyped donors, 65% to 90% were placed in the genetic ancestry cluster associated with self-reported Caucasian donors.

The library was generated by the immunoSEQ multiplex PCR assay. The multiplex PCR relied on a mix of 60 forward primers for TCR Vbeta segments and 13 reverse primers for TCR Jbeta segments. The CDR3 region of rearranged TCR beta genes was amplified from genomic DNA with a multiplex PCR assay. The amplified TCR beta libraries were sequenced on the Illumina HiSeq System as 87-base-pair reads. As for the authors' bioinformatics: Across the 700 or so repertoires, a later analysis counted roughly 77 million unique TCR beta chains, roughly 11 million of which were shared by at least two donors. A nearest-neighbor algorithm error-corrected the raw reads and collapsed the reads into unique sequences, merging closely related sequences to remove PCR and sequencing errors. CDR3 sequences were aligned to IMGT reference sequences to assign V, D and J gene segments. For a sequence to be retained, at least a six-nucleotide match to both a V gene segment and a J gene segment was required. A rearrangement was called productive if the CDR3 had no stop codons and remained in frame with V and J, and every other rearrangement was called non-productive. Following IMGT convention, CDR3 was defined as the stretch from the second conserved V-encoded cysteine to the conserved J-encoded phenylalanine. Sequences without an unambiguous match to a single V gene segment were excluded from the earlier analysis of about 640 of the donors. In an earlier analysis of about 590 of the donors, a V segment was called functional when productive rearrangements were above 56.7%, and segregating when the standard deviation between donors exceeded 5%. To diagnose cytomegalovirus status from the catalog of TCR beta chain sequences, a statistical classification framework was built. V and J gene assignment, in a later analysis, came from comparing TCR nucleotide sequences with IMGT/GENE-DB human TR gene sequences. The TCRdist pipeline was used in a later analysis to assign CDR3 sequences and most-parsimonious VDJ recombination scenarios. In a later analysis, each TCR beta chain was defined by its CDR3 amino acid sequence together with its V-gene family, and reads lacking a unique V-gene family were excluded. In a later analysis, fewer than 650 highly shared, low-generation-probability nucleotide sequences were removed to address suspected cross-contamination and a sequencing artifact. In a later analysis, a clonal expansion index for each public chain was calculated from normalized within-repertoire ranks of inferred template counts. Generation probabilities in a later analysis came from a VDJ recombination model fitted to out-of-frame rearrangements, and those results were checked against IGoR. In a later analysis, TCR-TCR, TCR-HLA and TCR-CMV co-occurrence was scored with hypergeometric tests, and a repertoire-size bias correction was applied to TCR pairs. In a later analysis, false discovery rates were estimated by permuting HLA or CMV assignments 20 times. In a later analysis, co-occurring TCRs were grouped using DBSCAN, with TCRdist sequence similarity added in when clustering inside HLA-allele-positive subsets. Repertoires with fewer than 30,000 or more than 120,000 public chains, plus five repertoires with anomalous nucleotide sharing, were excluded from co-occurrence clustering. TCRdb's version of the immuneACCESS table is confined to in-frame rearrangements and falls short of the full clone set. An unresolved V gene accounts for under half of the shortfall where checked; the remainder is of unknown origin. The DNA was the basis for D and trimming; V, J and clone size are from that table. Counted in this sample were roughly 150,000 clones; almost 80% of them appeared once. The leading ten clones occupy approximately 1.5% of the sample.

Relative to germline, V is 3 bases shorter and J is 5 bases shorter, with 10 bases between their ends. CDR1 and CDR2 are read off the germline V gene (reference sequence) as LNHDA and SQIVND. The CDR3 starts with the cysteine, ends with the phenylalanine, and has 13 residues. Solely the CDR3 DNA is kept, with 39 bases framed from the first base. The investigation overall reported the following: In a later genetic analysis, fewer N-insertions in productive TCRs were reported among donors in an Asian-associated ancestry cluster than the roughly 640-donor mean. Correlated functional status among segregating V segments might be attributable to linkage disequilibrium, but an unknown experimental factor could not be ruled out. According to a later analysis, TCR association rates differed among HLA loci, with DRB1 alleles showing the most associated TCRs and HLA-C alleles showing the fewest. In vitro tests confirmed that three of the cytomegalovirus-associated TCR beta chains recognize cytomegalovirus antigens. Most TCR sequences were seen in very few donors, while some public TCRs were found in many individuals. The sequencing pipeline was judged likely to have produced a cluster of highly shared sequence variants as a technical artifact. Assigning TCR associations to individual alleles was difficult when HLA alleles, especially DR and DQ, strongly co-occurred. Roughly 15 rarely observed V segments, including chromosome 9 orphons, were excluded from the earlier analysis of approximately 500 of the donors because counts were too low. V-gene and J-gene trimming of TCR beta chains was associated with a missense DCLRE1C variant in a later genetic analysis, and the association was replicated in an independent cohort. Cytomegalovirus status was reported to be diagnosed by the classifier with high specificity and sensitivity in both the original and validation cohorts. This cohort had only TCR beta chains sequenced, and the lack of alpha or paired-chain data limited which features could be detected. A further reported finding was that TCR beta sequences accurately predicted the HLA-A and HLA-B alleles for most subjects in the first cohort. In a later analysis, HLA-associated TCR beta chains were found to be more clonally expanded and to have lower generation probabilities than equally common non-associated chains. According to a later analysis, most CMV-associated TCR beta chains appeared to be HLA-restricted, and the HLA associations seemed to be driven largely by CMV exposure. CMV serostatus was the only immune exposure information available for the cohort. A later analysis associated 15,000 or so TCR beta sequences with specific HLA alleles at a false discovery rate of 0.05. The 87-base-pair reads could not distinguish some IMGT-functional V segments, including TRBV6-2 and TRBV6-3, so those segments were excluded. The study gave a list of over 150 TCR beta chains associated with cytomegalovirus. Because HLA typing was missing for some donors at each locus, association tests included only the typed subset. It was suggested by the authors that the approach could potentially be generalized to other disease states and immunological phenotypes. Roughly uniform sequencing depth across donors was assumed in presence/absence analyses, although this assumption may not hold. In an earlier analysis of fewer than 700 of the donors, most TCR beta V segments appeared in productive rearrangements about 87% or about 30% of the time, broadly matching IMGT annotations. According to a later analysis, parvovirus B19, influenza, CMV and Epstein-Barr virus appeared linked to several top co-occurrence clusters.

The V and J genes are TRBV19 and TRBJ2-5, and the D gene may be TRBD2, 7 bases matching. The material sequenced was PBMCs. The clonotype was recovered from a male donor in good health and CMV-seronegative. CDR3 loop: CASSIGGRETQYF. DNA sequence: TGTGCCAGTAGTATCGGGGGGCGGGAGACCCAGTACTTC.